Below, one T cell receptor (beta chain) is given with its context. Its antigen is unknown. The entry originates in a study of T cell responses to AZD1222 COVID-19 vaccine. Study-level points and caveats: The reported proportion of spike-specific TCRs targeting unmutated variant regions was nearly half. Clonal diversity may have been underestimated in mostly white British donors. Sampling that yielded the repertoires occurred only after the peak T cell response.

The method was immunoSEQ multiplex PCR; TCRdb's version includes in-frame clones alone and lacks a portion of them. The sample includes tens of thousands of clones, around 91% of them seen just once. The CDR3 covers 16 residues. V shed 3 bases and J shed 1 base, with 13 bases lying between them. CDR1 and CDR2 from the germline V gene are MNHEY and SMNVEV (reference sequence). This specimen consisted of peripheral blood, obtained on day 0 of MenACWY control vaccination. This sequence was found in an adult in good health. This chain connects TRBV27 to TRBJ2-4; D may match TRBD1 or TRBD2 (6 bases each). As DNA, the CDR3 is TGTGCCAGCAGTTTGTTGGGGGCGGGGGCCAAAAACATTCAGTACTTC. Translation: CASSLLGAGAKNIQYF.